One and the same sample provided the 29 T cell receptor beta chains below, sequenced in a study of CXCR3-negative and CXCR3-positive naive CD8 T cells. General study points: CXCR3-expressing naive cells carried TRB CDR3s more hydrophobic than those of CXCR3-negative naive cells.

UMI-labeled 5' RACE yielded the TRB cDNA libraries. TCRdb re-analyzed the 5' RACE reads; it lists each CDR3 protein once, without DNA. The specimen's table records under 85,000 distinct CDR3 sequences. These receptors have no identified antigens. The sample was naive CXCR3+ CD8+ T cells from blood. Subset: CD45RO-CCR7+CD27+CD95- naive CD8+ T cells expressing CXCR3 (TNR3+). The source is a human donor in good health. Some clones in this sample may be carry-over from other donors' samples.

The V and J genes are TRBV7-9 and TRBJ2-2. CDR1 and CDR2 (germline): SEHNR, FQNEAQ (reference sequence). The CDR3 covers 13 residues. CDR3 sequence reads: CASTFAGTGELFF. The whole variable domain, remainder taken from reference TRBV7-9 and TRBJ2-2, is DTGVSQNPRHKITKRGQNVTFRCDPISEHNRLYWYRQTLGQGPEFLTYFQNEAQLEKSRLLSDRFSAERPKGSFSTLEIQRTEQGDSAMYLCASTFAGTGELFFGEGSRLTVL.

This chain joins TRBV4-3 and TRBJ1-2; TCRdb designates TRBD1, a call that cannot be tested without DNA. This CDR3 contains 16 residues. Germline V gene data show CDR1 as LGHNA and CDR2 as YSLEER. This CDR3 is CASSQPHRGPNYGYTF.

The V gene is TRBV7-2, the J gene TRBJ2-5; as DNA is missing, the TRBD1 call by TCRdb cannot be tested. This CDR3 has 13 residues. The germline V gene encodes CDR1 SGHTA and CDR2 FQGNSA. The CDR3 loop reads CASSLGGGETQYF.

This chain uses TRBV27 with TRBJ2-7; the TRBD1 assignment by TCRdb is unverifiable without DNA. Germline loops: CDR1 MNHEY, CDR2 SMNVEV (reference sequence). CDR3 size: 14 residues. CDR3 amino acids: CASSTHRENYEQYF.

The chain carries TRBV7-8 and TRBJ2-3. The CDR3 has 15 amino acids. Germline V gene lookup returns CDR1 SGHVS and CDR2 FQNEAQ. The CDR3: CASIKTATATDTQYF.

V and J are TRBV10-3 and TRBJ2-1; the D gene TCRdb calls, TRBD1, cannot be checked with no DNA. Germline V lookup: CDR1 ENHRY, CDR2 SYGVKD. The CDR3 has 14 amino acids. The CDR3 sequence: CAIKGSSSYNEQFF.

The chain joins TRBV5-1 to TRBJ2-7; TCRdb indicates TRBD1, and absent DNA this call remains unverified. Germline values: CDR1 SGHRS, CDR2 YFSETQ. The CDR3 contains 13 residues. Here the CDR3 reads CASSSGQGREQYF.

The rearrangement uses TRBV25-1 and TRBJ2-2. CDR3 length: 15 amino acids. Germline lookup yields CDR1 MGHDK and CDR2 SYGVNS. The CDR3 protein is CASSDENSRTGELFF. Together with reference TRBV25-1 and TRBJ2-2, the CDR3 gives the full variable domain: EADIYQTPRYLVIGTGKKITLECSQTMGHDKMYWYQQDPGMELHLIHYSYGVNSTEKGDLSSESTVSRIRTEHFPLTLESARPSHTSQYLCASSDENSRTGELFFGEGSRLTVL.

CDR3 sequence reads: CASSPGQGGMNTEAFF. The chain carries TRBV5-1 and TRBJ1-1; TCRdb reports TRBD1, a call that lacks DNA to check it against. The V gene's germline CDR1 is SGHRS and CDR2 YFSETQ. The CDR3 extends over 16 amino acids.

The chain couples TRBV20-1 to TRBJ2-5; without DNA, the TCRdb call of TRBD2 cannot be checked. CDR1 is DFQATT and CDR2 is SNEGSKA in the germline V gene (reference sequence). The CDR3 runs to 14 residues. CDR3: CSASTSGERWTQYF.

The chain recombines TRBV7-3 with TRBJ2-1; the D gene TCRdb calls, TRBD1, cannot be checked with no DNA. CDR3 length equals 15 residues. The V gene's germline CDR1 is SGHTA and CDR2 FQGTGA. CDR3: CASSMDRGVQDEQFF.

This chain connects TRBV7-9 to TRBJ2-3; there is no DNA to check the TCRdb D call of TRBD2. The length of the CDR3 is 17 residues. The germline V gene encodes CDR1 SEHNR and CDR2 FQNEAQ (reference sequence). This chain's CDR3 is CASSLEISGGTTDTQYF.

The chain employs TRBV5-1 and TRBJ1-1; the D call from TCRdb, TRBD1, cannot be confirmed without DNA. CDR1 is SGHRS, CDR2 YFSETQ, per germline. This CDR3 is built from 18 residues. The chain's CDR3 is CASSSLRDRGMMNTEAFF.

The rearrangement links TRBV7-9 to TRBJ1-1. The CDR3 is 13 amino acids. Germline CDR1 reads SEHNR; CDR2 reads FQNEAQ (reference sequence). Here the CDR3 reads CASSYPASPEAFF.

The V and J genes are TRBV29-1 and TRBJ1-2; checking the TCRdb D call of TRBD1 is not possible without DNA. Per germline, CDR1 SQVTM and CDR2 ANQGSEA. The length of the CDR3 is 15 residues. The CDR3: CSVDPGTGINYGYTF.

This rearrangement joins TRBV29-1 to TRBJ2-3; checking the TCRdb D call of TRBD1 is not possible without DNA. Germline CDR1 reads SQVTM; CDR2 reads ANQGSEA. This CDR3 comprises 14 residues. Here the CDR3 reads CSVDSLRGTDTQYF.

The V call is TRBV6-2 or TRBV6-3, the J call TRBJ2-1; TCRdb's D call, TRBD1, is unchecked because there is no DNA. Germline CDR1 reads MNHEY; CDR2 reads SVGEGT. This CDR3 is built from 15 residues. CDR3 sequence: CASTWGHMSLGEQFF.

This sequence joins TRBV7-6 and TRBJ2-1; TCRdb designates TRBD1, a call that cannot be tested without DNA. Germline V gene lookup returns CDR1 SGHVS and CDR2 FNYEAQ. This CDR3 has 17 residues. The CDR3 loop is CASSLRPRDRAMNEQFF. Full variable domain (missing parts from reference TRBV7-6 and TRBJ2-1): GAGVSQSPRYKVTKRGQDVALRCDPISGHVSLYWYRQALGQGPEFLTYFNYEAQQDKSGLPNDRFSAERPEGSISTLTIQRTEQRDSAMYRCASSLRPRDRAMNEQFFGPGTRLTVL.

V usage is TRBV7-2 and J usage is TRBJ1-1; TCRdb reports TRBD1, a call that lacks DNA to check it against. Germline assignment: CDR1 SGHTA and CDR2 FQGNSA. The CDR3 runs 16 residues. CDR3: CASSKIGQGPNTEAFF.

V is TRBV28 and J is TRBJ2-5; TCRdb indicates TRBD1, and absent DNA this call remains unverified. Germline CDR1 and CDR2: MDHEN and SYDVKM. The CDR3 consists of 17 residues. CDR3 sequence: CASSPPGQGAERETQYF.

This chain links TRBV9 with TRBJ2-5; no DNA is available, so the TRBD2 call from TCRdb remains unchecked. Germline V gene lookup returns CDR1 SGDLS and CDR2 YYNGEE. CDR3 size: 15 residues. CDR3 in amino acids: CASSPGVVAQETQYF.

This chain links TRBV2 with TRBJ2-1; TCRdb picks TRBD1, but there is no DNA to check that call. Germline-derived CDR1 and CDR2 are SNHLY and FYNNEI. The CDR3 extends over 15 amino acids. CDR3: CASTVGQGAYNEQFF.

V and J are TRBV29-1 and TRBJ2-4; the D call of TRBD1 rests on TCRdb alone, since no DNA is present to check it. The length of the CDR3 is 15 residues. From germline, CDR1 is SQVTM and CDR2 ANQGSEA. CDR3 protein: CSGVGQGPAKNIQYF. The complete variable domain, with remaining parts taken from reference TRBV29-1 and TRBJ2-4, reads SAVISQKPSRDICQRGTSLTIQCQVDSQVTMMFWYRQQPGQSLTLIATANQGSEATYESGFVIDKFPISRPNLTFSTLTVSNMSPEDSSIYLCSGVGQGPAKNIQYFGAGTRLSVL.

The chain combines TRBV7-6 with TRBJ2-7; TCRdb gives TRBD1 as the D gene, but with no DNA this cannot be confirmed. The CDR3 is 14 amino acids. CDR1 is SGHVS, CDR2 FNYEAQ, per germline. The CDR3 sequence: CASSPDRVRYEQYF.

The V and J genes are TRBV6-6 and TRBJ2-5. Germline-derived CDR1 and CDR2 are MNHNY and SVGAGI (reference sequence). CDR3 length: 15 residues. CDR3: CASKIGSEAEETQYF.

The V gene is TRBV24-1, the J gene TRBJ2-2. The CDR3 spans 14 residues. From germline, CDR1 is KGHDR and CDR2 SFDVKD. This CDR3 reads CATSDLGNTGELFF.

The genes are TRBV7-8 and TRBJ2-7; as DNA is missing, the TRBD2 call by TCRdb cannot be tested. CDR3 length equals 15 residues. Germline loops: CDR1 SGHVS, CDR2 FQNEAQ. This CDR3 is CASSPTSGLSYEQYF.

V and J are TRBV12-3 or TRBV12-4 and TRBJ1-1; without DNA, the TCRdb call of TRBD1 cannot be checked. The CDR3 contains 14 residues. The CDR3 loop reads CASSSRGLNTEAFF.

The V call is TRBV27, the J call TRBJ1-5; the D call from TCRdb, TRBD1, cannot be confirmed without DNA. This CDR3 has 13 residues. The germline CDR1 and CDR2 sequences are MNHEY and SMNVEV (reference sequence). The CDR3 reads CASSNQGVQPQHF.